The entry below gives a single T cell receptor (beta chain) sequence along with its context. Germline CDR1 and CDR2: GTSNPN and SVGIG (reference sequence). Trimming cost V 1 base and J 3 bases; bases outside gene matches: 2. This CDR3 contains 14 residues. Using immunoSEQ multiplex PCR, the repertoire was profiled, and TCRdb retains in-frame clones only, with some absent. This table has about 180,000 clones, around 90% appearing once. These data come from a study of blood T cell repertoires in COVID-19. Study at large: The cDNA or gDNA used as material had been derived from T cells, B-cell-depleted T cells, or PBMCs.

The TCR comes from a woman aged 50 to 60 with acute or convalescent COVID-19. The sequenced material came from peripheral blood. The genes are TRBV30 and TRBJ1-3, with TRBD1 identical over 8 bases. The CDR3 loop reads CAWSAGGGGNTIYF. The CDR3 DNA sequence: TGTGCCTGGAGTGCAGGGGGCGGTGGAAACACCATATATTTT.